This T cell receptor (beta chain) is from a study of T cell changes during pregnancy in multiple sclerosis. The germline V and J ends were trimmed by 7 bases and 3 bases, with 25 bases remaining between them. The length of the CDR3 is 18 residues. Germline V gene data show CDR1 as SGHNT and CDR2 as YYREEE (reference sequence). Repertoires were generated with immunoSEQ multiplex PCR, while TCRdb's copy carries only in-frame clones and drops some. The sample lists around 30,000 clones, around 94% seen once, with around 0.67% in the top ten. The sequences come from CD4+ T cells from peripheral blood mononuclear cells, collected in the first trimester of pregnancy. The clonotype comes from a female donor with multiple sclerosis, enrolled in a pregnancy study. V usage is TRBV5-4 and J usage is TRBJ1-4, with a tentative D call TRBD1 (6 bases). The CDR3 DNA is TGTGCCAGCTCCTTGCCCGCCGGGGGGGGCCCTGCTAATGAAAAACTGTTTTTT. Residues: CASSLPAGGGPANEKLFF.